This TCR beta chain came from a study of T cell responses to AZD1222 COVID-19 vaccine. Study results and limitations: Distributed over spike, vaccine-associated CD4 TCRs predominated at 160-218 and 743-854.

V lost 4 bases, J lost 8 bases, and 12 bases lay in between. The CDR3 runs 12 residues. The germline V gene has CDR1 SGHRS and CDR2 YFSETQ. In regard to this clone: Its antigen is currently unknown.

Data came from immunoSEQ multiplex PCR; TCRdb stores just in-frame clones and leaves some out. The sample holds 90,000 or so clones, around 91% seen once. The receptor's source is an adult who received the AZD1222 COVID-19 vaccine. The genes are TRBV5-1 and TRBJ1-1; a possible D gene is TRBD1 (5 bases). The sample was peripheral blood, taken 28 days after the second AZD1222 dose. The CDR3: CASSAAGTEAFF. Here the CDR3 DNA reads TGCGCCAGCAGCGCGGCAGGGACGGAAGCTTTCTTT. Complete variable domain (other parts from reference TRBV5-1 and TRBJ1-1): KAGVTQTPRYLIKTRGQQVTLSCSPISGHRSVSWYQQTPGQGLQFLFEYFSETQRNKGNFPGRFSGRQFSNSRSEMNVSTLELGDSALYLCASSAAGTEAFFGQGTRLTVV.